Listed here is a single T cell receptor beta chain. The antigen remains unidentified. This entry comes from a study of blood T cells in healthy people across ages. Overall study findings and caveats: CMV status of donors was unknown, possibly confounding expanded clonotype changes. A strong correlation was seen between TCR beta diversity and naive T cell percentage.

With a J-beta primer mix and a sample-barcoded 5' primer, a second PCR ran about 7 to 11 cycles. TCRdb reanalysed the 5' RACE reads using MiXCR and keeps one entry per CDR3 protein. The sample yields about 780,000 distinct CDR3 sequences, about 26% seen once. The ends were cut back, 5 bases at V and 5 bases at J, with 9 bases in the middle. Germline V lookup: CDR1 SEHNR, CDR2 FQNEAQ (reference sequence). The CDR3 sequence is 12 residues long. This sample was also put to use in a study of T cells of mothers and their children. That paper adds: Samples were obtained from a few healthy Caucasian mothers and their six children. Over 9.5 million TCR beta CDR3 reads were obtained from each mother, and around 2.8 million from each child.

The chain links TRBV7-9 to TRBJ1-2, with D hard to call. The receptor comes from a boy younger than 18 in good health. The sequenced sample was blood. The CDR3: CASSLYIYGYTF. In nucleotides, the CDR3 is TGTGCCAGCAGCCTATACATTTATGGCTACACCTTC.